This T cell receptor beta chain comes out of a study of cytomegalovirus exposure and HLA in healthy donors. Concerning this clone itself: Its specificity is unknown.

Broader study findings: Association of a missense DCLRE1C variant with TCR beta V- and J-gene trimming was reported in a later analysis. Earlier results showed most TCR beta V segments being productive about 87% or about 30% of the time. There were about 160 TCR beta chains listed as cytomegalovirus-associated.

With 60 Vbeta and 13 Jbeta primers, the PCR was carried out. Assay used: immunoSEQ multiplex PCR; TCRdb lists only in-frame clones, some missing. In the table there are about 190,000 clones, roughly 84% of which are singletons. V was trimmed by 5 bases and J by 5 bases, leaving 16 bases between them. The germline V gene encodes CDR1 SGHDN and CDR2 FVKESK. This CDR3 contains 15 residues. Sequenced: PBMCs. The chain is built from TRBV14 and TRBJ2-1; tentatively, D is TRBD2 (6 bases). The receptor was derived from a boy between 2 and 10 years old in good health and CMV-seronegative. CDR3 residues: CASSYSGGWDNEQFF. The DNA of the CDR3 is TGTGCCAGCAGCTATTCCGGGGGATGGGACAATGAGCAGTTCTTC.